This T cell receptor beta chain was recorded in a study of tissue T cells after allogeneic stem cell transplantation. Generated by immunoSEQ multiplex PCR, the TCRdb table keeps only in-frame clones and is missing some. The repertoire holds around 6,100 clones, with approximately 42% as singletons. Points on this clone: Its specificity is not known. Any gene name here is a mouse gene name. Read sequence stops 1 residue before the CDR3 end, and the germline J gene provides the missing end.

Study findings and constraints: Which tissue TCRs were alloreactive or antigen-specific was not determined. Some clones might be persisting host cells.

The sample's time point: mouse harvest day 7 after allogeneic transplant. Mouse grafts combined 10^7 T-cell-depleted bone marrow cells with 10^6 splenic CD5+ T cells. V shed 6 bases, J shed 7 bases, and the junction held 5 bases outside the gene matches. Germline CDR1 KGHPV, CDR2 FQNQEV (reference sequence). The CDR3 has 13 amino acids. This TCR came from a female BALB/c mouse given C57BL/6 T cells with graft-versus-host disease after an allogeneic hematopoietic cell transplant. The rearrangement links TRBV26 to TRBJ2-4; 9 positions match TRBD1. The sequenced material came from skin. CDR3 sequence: CASRGQGSDTLYF. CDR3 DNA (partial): TGTGCCAGCAGGGGACAGGGTTCGGACACCTTGTAC.